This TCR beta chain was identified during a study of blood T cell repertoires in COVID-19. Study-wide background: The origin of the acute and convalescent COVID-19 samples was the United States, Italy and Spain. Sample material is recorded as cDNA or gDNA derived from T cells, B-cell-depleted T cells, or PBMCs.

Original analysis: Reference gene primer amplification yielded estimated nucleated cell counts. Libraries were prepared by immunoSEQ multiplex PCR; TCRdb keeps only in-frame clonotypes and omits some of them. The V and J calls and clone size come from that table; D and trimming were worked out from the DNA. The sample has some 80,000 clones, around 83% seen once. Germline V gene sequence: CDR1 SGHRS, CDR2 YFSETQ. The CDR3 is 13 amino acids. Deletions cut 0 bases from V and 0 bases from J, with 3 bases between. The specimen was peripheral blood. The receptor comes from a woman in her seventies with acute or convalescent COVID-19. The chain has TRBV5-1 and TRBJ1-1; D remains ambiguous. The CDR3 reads CASSLAVNTEAFF. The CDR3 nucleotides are TGCGCCAGCAGCTTGGCGGTGAACACTGAAGCTTTCTTT. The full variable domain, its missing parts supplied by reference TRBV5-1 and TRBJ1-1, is KAGVTQTPRYLIKTRGQQVTLSCSPISGHRSVSWYQQTPGQGLQFLFEYFSETQRNKGNFPGRFSGRQFSNSRSEMNVSTLELGDSALYLCASSLAVNTEAFFGQGTRLTVV.